The T cell receptor (beta chain) described here comes from a study of beta chain features in type 1 diabetes listed by TCRdb under 2018. As for the study more broadly: Mean age, gender distribution, total cell number and subset yield did not differ between patients and healthy donors. A total of about 110 million sorted cells were examined across all samples, and the number of cells per subset was strongly correlated with RNA yield. In the study, TCRB repertoires of sorted circulating CD4+ T cell subsets from recently diagnosed type 1 diabetes patients were compared with those of matched healthy donors. Regulatory and stem cell-like memory subsets were obtained from only 8 patients and roughly eight healthy donors, while naive and central memory subsets were obtained from all 30 or so donors.

From each donor, a single peripheral blood sample of approximately 110 mL on average was drawn into heparinised tubes. A BD FACSAria II and a panel including CD45RO, CCR7, CD25, CD127, CD95 and CD27 were used to sort naive, central memory, regulatory and stem cell-like memory CD4+ T cells. A purity above 98% was achieved for all sorted populations. PBMCs were isolated right away by Lymphoprep density gradient centrifugation and were stained directly, without culture. To minimize batch effects, samples were stained and sorted in pairs, one healthy donor with one patient per experiment. The High Capacity cDNA Reverse Transcription Kit was used to reverse transcribe all of the isolated RNA, meaning that expressed TCRB transcripts were what got sequenced. Deep immunoSEQ sequencing was performed on naive, central memory and regulatory T cell samples, with an average of roughly 3.3 million total reads per sample. Sorted cells were lysed in RLT buffer and RNA was extracted with DNase-treated RNeasy Micro or Mini kits, depending on cell number. Each cell subset was processed on its own to prevent cross-contamination, while patient and healthy donor samples were processed together. The immunoSEQ multiplex PCR was used to amplify TCRB sequences from cDNA, yielding 87-bp fragments that span the CDR3 region. Amplicons were sequenced on the Illumina HiSeq platform. As for the original processing: PCR bias was computationally corrected using synthetic template baselines, reads within Hamming distance 2 were collapsed, and singletons that could not be merged were discarded. Reads were aligned against IMGT so that V, D and J genes, CDR3 length and insertions or deletions at six rearrangement sites could be assigned. Clonotype counts were normalized to sorted cell number within each subset before computing true diversity and Gini coefficients with the tcR R package. The overlap coefficient, calculated on TCRB nucleotide sequences, was used to measure repertoire sharing. Out-of-frame TCRB sequences from naive cells were analyzed as a proxy for the pre-selection repertoire. Held by TCRdb, this immuneACCESS table contains in-frame sequences only and omits some clones. Under half of the omission traces to an unresolved V gene where checked; the cause of the rest is unknown. V and J calls and clone size follow that table, whereas D and trimming were derived from the DNA. A total of 810,000 or so clones appear in this sample, roughly 16% of them only once. Clones ranked in the top ten supply about 0.02% of the sample.

To note about this clone: Its antigen specificity is not known. It has no much larger one-base neighbor in the sample; base qualities were not kept.

The paper as a whole reports these results and caveats: Because cDNA was sequenced instead of genomic DNA, highly expressing activated cells could be over-represented, though the groups showed no difference in activation or CD3 levels. In all four CD4+ subsets, TCRB CDR3 length was moderately but significantly shorter in type 1 diabetes patients. Only small numbers of individuals were included in the HLA sub-analyses, which left unresolved whether HLA type had any influence on TCRB rearrangement. The naive, central memory and regulatory TCRB repertoires appeared to resemble one another more closely among patients than among healthy donors. Patients with type 1 diabetes made fewer insertions and deleted more nucleotides at VDJ recombination sites, implying thymic rearrangement abnormalities. PCR may preferentially amplify shorter templates, but because patient and control samples were amplified and corrected together, any resulting skew would affect both groups equally.

The receptor comes from a young woman in good health. Sequenced: naive CD4+ T cells from blood. Explained via the paper, the cell subset or site label denotes: true naive CD4+ T cells.

The CDR3 protein sequence reads: CASSMRLSLSGYTF. The DNA is TGTGCCAGTAGTATGAGACTCTCCCTCTCTGGCTACACCTTC. The chain employs TRBV19 and TRBJ1-2; no D gene call is confident. CDR1 and CDR2 are drawn from the germline V gene (reference sequence): LNHDA, SQIVND. From the cysteine up to the phenylalanine, the CDR3 has a length of 14 residues. Kept here is only the CDR3 DNA, which spans 42 bases and is read in frame from base 1. Trimming takes 3 bases from V and 7 bases from J, and the germline ends sit 15 bases apart.